Listed below are T cell receptor beta chains from one sample, sequenced in a study of cytomegalovirus exposure and HLA in healthy donors. Using immunoSEQ multiplex PCR, the repertoire was profiled, and TCRdb retains in-frame clones only, with some absent. The table has 150,000 or so clones, 60% to 80% seen once. Sample: PBMCs. These receptors all stem from a man aged 50-60 years in good health and CMV-seropositive. CDR3s include the opening cysteine and the closing phenylalanine or tryptophan. A D gene is named only where the DNA matches it firmly. The size of a clone is reported for some rows only, either as once, few or many, or as a class for expanded clones.

TRBV6-5	-	TRBJ1-1	few	CASSLSGDAEAFF	TGTGCCAGCAGCCTTTCAGGGGACGCTGAAGCTTTCTTT
TRBV7-6	-	TRBJ2-1	once	CASSLVGGGSHNEQFF	TGTGCCAGCAGCTTAGTAGGGGGGGGGTCCCACAATGAGCAGTTCTTC
TRBV5-4	TRBD2	TRBJ2-5	-	CASSLLAGGGETQYF	TGTGCCAGCAGCCTACTAGCGGGGGGCGGAGAGACCCAGTACTTC
TRBV4-2	-	TRBJ2-2	-	CASSQEFWTANTGELFF	TGTGCCAGCAGCCAAGAGTTCTGGACAGCGAACACCGGGGAGCTGTTTTTT
TRBV4-1	-	TRBJ2-3	-	CASSQEGRGDTQYF	TGCGCCAGCAGCCAAGAAGGCCGGGGGGATACGCAGTATTTT
TRBV11-3	-	TRBJ2-3	-	CASSLGVTFGQSLATDTQYF	TGTGCCAGCAGCTTAGGAGTCACTTTCGGACAGTCTCTTGCCACAGATACGCAGTATTTT
TRBV23-1	-	TRBJ1-2	-	CASSPSGGGYTF	TGCGCCAGCAGCCCCTCCGGGGGGGGCTACACCTTC
TRBV7-3	-	TRBJ2-5	-	CASSLMAGLQETQYF	TGTGCCAGCAGCTTAATGGCGGGGCTACAAGAGACCCAGTACTTC
TRBV11-2	TRBD1	TRBJ2-1	-	CASGHRGVSNHNEQFF	TGTGCCAGCGGCCACAGGGGGGTCAGCAATCACAATGAGCAGTTCTTC
TRBV4-1	TRBD1	TRBJ1-2	few	CASSQARDSGFMGYTF	TGCGCCAGCAGCCAAGCACGGGACAGCGGGTTTATGGGCTACACCTTC
TRBV7-9	-	TRBJ1-4	-	CASSFGVDIEKLFF	TGTGCCAGCAGCTTCGGGGTGGATATTGAAAAACTGTTTTTT
TRBV29-1	TRBD1	TRBJ1-1	-	CSVEEGLGQGAFF	TGCAGCGTTGAAGAAGGGCTGGGACAGGGAGCTTTCTTT
TRBV10-3	-	TRBJ1-5	-	CAISEPGSVAQHF	TGTGCCATCAGTGAGCCAGGTTCAGTAGCCCAGCATTTT
TRBV19	TRBD1	TRBJ1-4	-	CASSSPGTVTTNEKLFF	TGTGCCAGTAGTTCACCCGGGACAGTTACAACTAATGAAAAACTGTTTTTT
TRBV4-3	-	TRBJ1-2	-	CASSQEINYGYTF	TGCGCCAGCAGCCAAGAAATAAACTATGGCTACACCTTC